Presented here are 14 T cell receptor beta chains from one specimen sequenced in a study of T cells in Graves' hyperthyroidism and ophthalmopathy (dated by TCRdb to between 2018 and 2020). Library method: multiplex PCR. These reads were obtained on an Illumina HiSeq 2000. Amplification of TCR beta CDR3 regions was carried out from RNA transcripts. The TCR CDR3 was subjected to a first round of RT-PCR using the HTBI primer set and the Qiagen OneStep RT-PCR kit. Through fastp at Q25 and MiXCR, TCRdb rebuilt clones from the public reads, retaining in-frame beta chains. Identical CDR3 proteins give one entry, which carries the most common genes and DNA. The sample includes over 500,000 distinct CDR3 sequences, with about 16% observed a single time. The ten largest clones add up to approximately 30% of the sample. Source material: blood. Receptors originate from a woman younger than 45 with Graves' ophthalmopathy.

CDR3 in DNA: TGTGCCAGTAGTAAGTGGGACAGCGACACCGGGGAGCTGTTTTTT. Protein product: CASSKWDSDTGELFF. This sequence joins TRBV19 and TRBJ2-2; TRBD1 aligns across 7 bases. Trimming removed 4 bases from V and 3 bases from J; junction bases left unmatched: 5. The CDR3 totals 15 residues. The germline CDR1 and CDR2 sequences are LNHDA and SQIVND (reference sequence).

This clonotype appeared many times. The chain is built from TRBV18 and TRBJ2-1; possible D gene TRBD1, 6 bases. Germline-derived CDR1 and CDR2 are KGHSH and LQKENI. The germline V and J ends were trimmed by 4 bases and 6 bases, with 7 bases remaining between them. This CDR3 spans 12 amino acids. CDR3 residues: CASSLDSNEQFF. In DNA form, the CDR3 reads TGTGCCAGCTCACTGGACAGCAATGAGCAGTTCTTC.

This clonotype was seen a handful of times. This chain links TRBV28 with TRBJ2-5; 8 nucleotides match TRBD2. The germline gives CDR1 MDHEN, CDR2 SYDVKM. The junction had 13 bases not matched to a gene; V was cut back by 5 bases and J by 2 bases. The CDR3 is 17 amino acids. The CDR3 bases are TGTGCCAGCAGTCCCGGGGGGGGCAGGGGATGGCAAGAGACCCAGTACTTC. This codes for CASSPGGGRGWQETQYF.

This chain uses TRBV12-3 or TRBV12-4 with TRBJ2-1; TRBD2 matches at 10 bases. Trimming cost V 6 bases and J 4 bases; bases outside gene matches: 12. CDR3 size: 17 residues. Here the CDR3 reads CASRATSGRAVYNEQFF. In DNA, the CDR3 is TGTGCCAGCAGGGCGACCAGCGGGAGGGCCGTGTACAATGAGCAGTTCTTC.

This clonotype was seen at least ten times. The chain has TRBV28 and TRBJ2-2; TRBD1 might be the D (6 bases). From germline, CDR1 is MDHEN and CDR2 SYDVKM. The V and J ends lost 3 bases and 3 bases respectively, with 14 bases between them. The length of the CDR3 is 16 residues. The CDR3 nucleotides are TGTGCCAGCAGTTTTGGACAGAACGGATACACCGGGGAGCTGTTTTTT. Translated: CASSFGQNGYTGELFF.

This clonotype was seen only a few times. The chain links TRBV10-2 to TRBJ2-1; D is possibly TRBD2 (5 bases). The CDR3 totals 15 residues. With 5 bases removed from V and 0 bases from J, the gap between germline ends came to 11 bases. CDR1 WSHSY and CDR2 SAAADI come from the germline V gene. The CDR3 coding sequence is TGCGCCAGCAGTAGCGGATCAGGCTCCTACAATGAGCAGTTCTTC. This gives the protein CASSSGSGSYNEQFF.

This clonotype was detected only a few times. The rearrangement links TRBV7-8 to TRBJ1-1; possibly TRBD1 for D (5 bases). This CDR3 has 16 amino acids. Looked up from germline, CDR1 is SGHVS and CDR2 is FQNEAQ. V shed 5 bases and J shed 2 bases, with 18 bases lying between them. CDR3 in amino acids: CASSTATDSPNTEAFF. The CDR3 nucleotides are TGTGCCAGCAGCACCGCGACAGATTCTCCTAACACTGAAGCTTTCTTT.

Only a few counts were recorded for this clonotype. J is TRBJ1-1 and V is TRBV5-4, with a tentative D call TRBD1 (5 bases). The CDR3 has 13 amino acids. Germline CDR1 and CDR2: SGHNT and YYREEE (reference sequence). The germline V and J ends were trimmed by 5 bases and 4 bases, with 12 bases remaining between them. CDR3 sequence reads: CASSGPGTTEAFF. CDR3 nucleotide sequence: TGTGCCAGCAGTGGGCCGGGGACCACTGAAGCTTTCTTT. The full variable domain, in which reference TRBV5-4 and TRBJ1-1 provide the parts outside the CDR3, is ETGVTQSPTHLIKTRGQQVTLRCSSQSGHNTVSWYQQALGQGPQFIFQYYREEENGRGNFPPRFSGLQFPNYSSELNVNALELDDSALYLCASSGPGTTEAFFGQGTRLTVV.

In regard to this clonotype: A much more abundant neighbour one base away suggests this may be a read error. The rearrangement uses TRBV12-3 or TRBV12-4 and TRBJ2-3; D gene ambiguous. CDR3 size: 12 residues. Trimming stripped 11 bases from V and 4 bases from J, with 13 bases between. The CDR3 bases are TGTGCCGGCACTGAGACGGCAGATACGCAGTATTTT. Translated, it gives CAGTETADTQYF.

The rearrangement joins TRBV29-1 to TRBJ2-7; 10 positions agree with TRBD2. V was clipped by 6 bases and J by 2 bases; unmatched bases: 4. CDR1 is SQVTM, CDR2 ANQGSEA, per germline. There are 13 residues in the CDR3. The CDR3 sequence is CSVSSGGPYEQYF. The CDR3, as DNA: TGCAGCGTCTCTAGCGGGGGACCCTACGAGCAGTACTTC.

This clonotype appeared many times. The chain recombines TRBV6-2 or TRBV6-3 with TRBJ2-6; D gene ambiguous. Germline CDR1 reads MNHEY; CDR2 reads SVGEGT. The CDR3 runs 16 residues. Trimming cost V 0 bases and J 1 base, with 7 bases left between them. CDR3 nucleotides: TGTGCCAGCAGTTACTCGATTGGGTCTGGGGCCAACGTCCTGACTTTC. It yields the protein CASSYSIGSGANVLTF.

This clonotype occurred many times. The rearrangement joins TRBV7-2 to TRBJ2-5; D perhaps matches TRBD1 (6 bases). CDR1 and CDR2 from the germline V gene are SGHTA and FQGNSA. Deletions cut 6 bases from V and 4 bases from J, with 12 bases between. CDR3 length: 13 residues. The CDR3 here is CASRRGMGETQYF. DNA for the CDR3: TGTGCCAGCAGAAGGGGGATGGGAGAGACCCAGTACTTC.

In this sample, this clonotype turned up many times. The chain joins TRBV12-3 or TRBV12-4 to TRBJ2-5; D gene ambiguous. Trimming removed 1 base at V and 1 base at J, with 7 bases between. The CDR3 contains 14 residues. CDR3 DNA sequence: TGTGCCAGCAGTTTAGACCTCGCCCAAGAGACCCAGTACTTC. Translated: CASSLDLAQETQYF.

The sample holds a few counts of this clonotype. The chain couples TRBV4-2 to TRBJ1-2; D is unresolved. Germline CDR1 LGHNA, CDR2 YNFKEQ. The CDR3 loop spans 16 amino acids. Trimming cost V 0 bases and J 3 bases, with 14 bases left between them. CDR3 DNA: TGTGCCAGCAGCCAAGATTGGGCAGCTGGAGACTATGGCTACACCTTC. Protein sequence: CASSQDWAAGDYGYTF.